Listed below are T cell receptor beta chains from one sample, sequenced in a study of OX40 agonist ivuxolimab in advanced cancers. Sequencing was performed with immunoSEQ multiplex PCR; in TCRdb, only in-frame clones are kept and a portion is missing. This table has nearly 80,000 clones, about four fifths appearing once. Sequencing used CD4+ or CD8+ T cells sorted from blood, obtained in a trial of the OX40 agonist ivuxolimab. These receptors all come from an adult with an advanced solid tumor such as melanoma, head and neck, liver or kidney cancer. Each CDR3 is given with its conserved first and last residue. The D gene is left open where the match is weak. Rows give clone size only sometimes, using once, few, many, or a class for an expanded clone.

NA | TRBJ2-5 | TRBV4-1 | NA | CASSPAQGQETQYF | TGCGCCAGCAGCCCAGCTCAGGGCCAAGAGACCCAGTACTTC
NA | TRBJ2-1 | TRBV5-1 | NA | CASSPAGEVRNEQFF | TGCGCCAGCAGCCCCGCTGGGGAGGTCCGAAATGAGCAGTTCTTC
TRBD2 | TRBJ2-7 | TRBV4-3 | NA | CASSLGLADYEQYF | TGCGCCAGCAGTCTGGGACTAGCGGATTACGAGCAGTACTTC
NA | TRBJ2-2 | TRBV5-4 | NA | CASSPDTNTGELFF | TGTGCCAGCAGCCCGGACACAAACACCGGGGAGCTGTTTTTT
NA | TRBJ1-6 | TRBV25-1 | few | CASRGNSPLHF | TGTGCCAGCAGGGGGAATTCACCCCTCCACTTT
TRBD2 | TRBJ2-1 | TRBV5-8 | few | CASSLKGLAFSSYNEQFF | TGTGCCAGCAGCTTGAAGGGACTAGCGTTTAGCTCCTACAATGAGCAGTTCTTC
TRBD1 | TRBJ2-1 | TRBV7-2 | NA | CASSLMTGVWNEQFF | TGTGCCAGCAGCTTAATGACAGGGGTTTGGAATGAGCAGTTCTTC
TRBD2 | TRBJ2-1 | TRBV6-5 | NA | CASRRTSVYNEQFF | TGTGCCAGCAGAAGGACTAGCGTCTACAATGAGCAGTTCTTC
NA | TRBJ1-6 | TRBV6-5 | NA | CASSYSGRDSPLHF | TGTGCCAGCAGTTACTCTGGGCGGGATTCACCCCTCCACTTT
NA | TRBJ1-2 | TRBV11-3 | NA | CASSFSGERGYTF | TGTGCCAGCAGCTTTTCGGGGGAGAGGGGCTACACCTTC
NA | TRBJ2-3 | TRBV5-6 | few | CASSLEEVDTQYF | TGTGCCAGCAGCTTGGAGGAGGTAGATACGCAGTATTTT
TRBD1 | TRBJ2-1 | TRBV28 | NA | CASSLKGTGLYEQFF | TGTGCCAGCAGTTTAAAGGGGACAGGGTTGTATGAGCAGTTCTTC
NA | TRBJ2-2 | TRBV25-1 | NA | CASSLNTGELFF | TGTGCCAGCAGTCTGAACACCGGGGAGCTGTTTTTT
TRBD1 | TRBJ1-4 | TRBV5-1 | NA | CASSLGYGSQGANEKLFF | TGCGCCAGCAGCTTGGGATACGGGAGTCAGGGGGCTAATGAAAAACTGTTTTTT
NA | TRBJ1-5 | TRBV6-6 | NA | CASSWGAGQPQHF | TGTGCCAGCAGTTGGGGGGCGGGTCAGCCCCAGCATTTT
TRBD1 | TRBJ1-2 | TRBV29-1 | NA | CSILGQDLANYGYTF | TGCAGCATTCTGGGACAGGATCTAGCTAACTATGGCTACACCTTC
NA | TRBJ2-5 | TRBV29-1 | NA | CSVQSGGETQYF | TGCAGCGTCCAAAGCGGTGGAGAGACCCAGTACTTC
NA | TRBJ2-2 | TRBV7-2 | NA | CASRDSVWVNTGELFF | TGTGCCAGCAGAGACTCGGTTTGGGTAAACACCGGGGAGCTGTTTTTT
NA | TRBJ1-6 | TRBV5-1 | NA | CASSLSTGINSPLHF | TGCGCCAGCAGCTTATCAACAGGGATAAACTCACCCCTCCACTTT
NA | TRBJ2-2 | TRBV7-6 | NA | CASSLDRGAGELFF | TGTGCCAGCAGCTTAGATCGGGGCGCCGGGGAGCTGTTTTTT
TRBD1 | TRBJ2-3 | TRBV6-6 | once | CASSSRDRDYTDTQYF | TGTGCCAGCAGTTCCCGGGACAGGGATTACACAGATACGCAGTATTTT
NA | TRBJ2-7 | TRBV11-2 | NA | CASSLAGGSSYEQYF | TGTGCCAGCAGCTTAGCGGGGGGCTCCTCCTACGAGCAGTACTTC
NA | TRBJ2-1 | TRBV5-1 | NA | CASSLAVYNEQFF | TGCGCCAGCAGCTTAGCGGTTTACAATGAGCAGTTCTTC
TRBD1 | TRBJ2-2 | TRBV7-6 | NA | CASSEGATGELFF | TGTGCCAGCAGCGAGGGGGCCACCGGGGAGCTGTTTTTT
NA | TRBJ1-2 | TRBV5-6 | NA | CASSLFRPDANYGYTF | TGTGCCAGCAGCTTGTTTCGGCCAGACGCTAACTATGGCTACACCTTC
NA | TRBJ2-7 | TRBV25-1 | NA | CASSLSYEQYF | TGTGCCAGCAGCCTCTCCTACGAGCAGTACTTC
TRBD1 | TRBJ1-4 | TRBV13 | NA | CASSKRTGPFYATNEKLFF | TGTGCCAGCAGCAAGAGGACAGGGCCGTTCTATGCAACTAATGAAAAACTGTTTTTT
TRBD2 | TRBJ2-3 | TRBV7-9 | NA | CASSFAGVSSTDTQYF | TGTGCCAGCAGCTTCGCGGGGGTTTCTAGCACAGATACGCAGTATTTT
NA | TRBJ1-1 | TRBV27 | NA | CASSFGTEAFF | TGTGCCAGCAGTTTTGGCACTGAAGCTTTCTTT
NA | TRBJ2-7 | TRBV6-5 | NA | CASRRQVLSYEQYF | TGTGCCAGCAGGCGACAGGTTCTCTCCTACGAGCAGTACTTC
TRBD1 | TRBJ2-7 | TRBV7-9 | NA | CASSPQDRFPYEQYF | TGTGCCAGCAGCCCCCAGGACAGGTTTCCCTACGAGCAGTACTTC
NA | TRBJ1-5 | TRBV19 | NA | CASSNTGREPQHF | TGTGCCAGTAGTAATACAGGGAGGGAGCCCCAGCATTTT
NA | TRBJ2-3 | TRBV18 | NA | CASSVDTQYF | TGTGCCAGCTCAGTGGATACGCAGTATTTT
NA | TRBJ2-5 | TRBV6-5 | NA | CASSYIGVAETQYF | TGTGCCAGCAGTTACATCGGTGTAGCGGAGACCCAGTACTTC
NA | TRBJ2-3 | TRBV5-1 | NA | CASSLYGAATDTQYF | TGCGCCAGCAGCTTGTACGGGGCCGCCACAGATACGCAGTATTTT
TRBD1 | TRBJ2-5 | TRBV27 | NA | CASSPRTGGETQYF | TGTGCCAGCAGTCCTCGGACAGGGGGGGAGACCCAGTACTTC
NA | TRBJ2-3 | TRBV11-3 | NA | CASSPASLDTQYF | TGTGCCAGCAGCCCCGCGTCGCTAGATACGCAGTATTTT
NA | TRBJ2-7 | TRBV2 | NA | CASSEKRAWYEQYF | TGTGCCAGCAGTGAAAAGCGGGCCTGGTACGAGCAGTACTTC
NA | TRBJ2-5 | TRBV4-1 | NA | CASSQGRASQETQYF | TGCGCCAGCAGCCAGGGTAGGGCTTCCCAAGAGACCCAGTACTTC
NA | TRBJ2-2 | TRBV18 | once | CASSPDRNTGELFF | TGTGCCAGCTCACCGGACAGGAACACCGGGGAGCTGTTTTTT
NA | TRBJ2-1 | TRBV18 | NA | CASSPPTQEGNEQFF | TGTGCCAGCTCACCACCAACACAGGAGGGCAATGAGCAGTTCTTC
NA | TRBJ2-7 | TRBV2 | NA | CASSEGLRAYEQYF | TGTGCCAGCAGTGAGGGCCTCCGGGCCTACGAGCAGTACTTC
TRBD1 | TRBJ1-1 | TRBV5-4 | few | CASSFRDRAFF | TGTGCCAGCAGCTTCCGGGACAGGGCTTTCTTT
NA | TRBJ2-1 | TRBV5-1 | NA | CASSRRADRSYNEQFF | TGCGCCAGCAGCCGGAGGGCAGACCGCTCCTACAATGAGCAGTTCTTC
TRBD1 | TRBJ2-2 | TRBV5-1 | NA | CASSGGQGAYGELFF | TGCGCCAGCAGCGGGGGACAGGGGGCGTACGGGGAGCTGTTTTTT
TRBD2 | TRBJ2-5 | TRBV15 | NA | CATSRRLADQETQYF | TGTGCCACCAGCAGGAGACTAGCGGACCAAGAGACCCAGTACTTC
TRBD1 | TRBJ1-2 | TRBV29-1 | NA | CSAGQGLGYGYTF | TGCAGCGCCGGACAGGGGCTGGGCTATGGCTACACCTTC
NA | TRBJ2-3 | TRBV27 | NA | CASSRTLTSTDTQYF | TGTGCCAGCAGTCGGACACTTACTAGCACAGATACGCAGTATTTT
NA | TRBJ1-5 | TRBV7-2 | NA | CASSLRQGNQPQHF | TGTGCCAGCAGCTTACGGCAGGGGAATCAGCCCCAGCATTTT
NA | TRBJ2-1 | TRBV2 | NA | CASSGLNPSSYNEQFF | TGTGCCAGCAGTGGGCTTAACCCGAGCTCCTACAATGAGCAGTTCTTC
NA | TRBJ1-1 | TRBV7-9 | NA | CASSLEGWRAMNTEAFF | TGTGCCAGCAGCTTAGAGGGGTGGAGGGCTATGAACACTGAAGCTTTCTTT
NA | TRBJ2-6 | TRBV19 | NA | CATDDRSVSGANVLTF | TGTGCCACCGATGACAGAAGCGTCTCTGGGGCCAACGTCCTGACTTTC
TRBD1 | TRBJ2-6 | TRBV27 | NA | CASSLFRAGGPGANVLTF | TGTGCCAGCAGTTTATTCCGGGCAGGGGGTCCTGGGGCCAACGTCCTGACTTTC
TRBD2 | TRBJ2-1 | TRBV7-9 | NA | CASSPQTSGGYNEQFF | TGTGCCAGCAGCCCTCAGACTAGCGGGGGGTACAATGAGCAGTTCTTC
NA | TRBJ2-4 | TRBV7-9 | NA | CASSLGTDRTGGNIQYF | TGTGCCAGCAGCTTAGGGACAGACAGGACCGGGGGAAACATTCAGTACTTC
TRBD1 | TRBJ2-7 | TRBV6-6 | NA | CASSYSTGQTYEQYF | TGTGCCAGCAGTTACTCGACGGGACAGACCTACGAGCAGTACTTC